The clone carrying this TCR beta chain occurred once. The data were taken from a study of blood T cell repertoires in COVID-19. Study information: The samples span acute and convalescent COVID-19 from the United States, Italy and Spain. The analysed material was cDNA or gDNA that came from T cells, B-cell-depleted T cells, or PBMCs.

CDR3 length: 14 residues. V dropped 1 base and J dropped 6 bases, with 12 bases sitting between them. From germline, CDR1 is LNHNV and CDR2 YYDKDF (reference sequence). Enrolled during active infection, Seattle patients were then followed longitudinally. TCRdb keeps only in-frame clones here, not all; method: immunoSEQ multiplex PCR. The data show a few hundred thousand clones, with roughly 90% seen just once and around 2.8% held by the top ten. Material: peripheral blood. The sequence was collected from a woman between 25 and 40 years old with COVID-19, enrolled during active disease. The chain carries TRBV15 and TRBJ1-1, with a tentative D call TRBD1 (5 bases). Here the CDR3 reads CATSRGLGGSEAFF. In nucleotides, the CDR3 is TGTGCCACCAGCAGAGGCCTGGGGGGGTCTGAAGCTTTCTTT.